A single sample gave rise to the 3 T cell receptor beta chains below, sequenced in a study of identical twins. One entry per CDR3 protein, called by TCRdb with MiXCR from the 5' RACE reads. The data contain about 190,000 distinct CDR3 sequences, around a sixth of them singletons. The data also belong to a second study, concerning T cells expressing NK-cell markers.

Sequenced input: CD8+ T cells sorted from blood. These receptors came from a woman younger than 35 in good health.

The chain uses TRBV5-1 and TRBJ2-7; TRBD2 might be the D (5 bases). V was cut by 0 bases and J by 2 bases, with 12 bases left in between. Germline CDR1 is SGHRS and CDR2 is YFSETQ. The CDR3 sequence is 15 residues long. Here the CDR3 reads CASSLEGSLTYEQYF. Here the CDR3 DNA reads TGCGCCAGCAGCTTGGAAGGGAGCCTAACCTACGAGCAGTACTTC. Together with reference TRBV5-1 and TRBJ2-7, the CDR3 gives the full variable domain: KAGVTQTPRYLIKTRGQQVTLSCSPISGHRSVSWYQQTPGQGLQFLFEYFSETQRNKGNFPGRFSGRQFSNSRSEMNVSTLELGDSALYLCASSLEGSLTYEQYFGPGTRLTVT.

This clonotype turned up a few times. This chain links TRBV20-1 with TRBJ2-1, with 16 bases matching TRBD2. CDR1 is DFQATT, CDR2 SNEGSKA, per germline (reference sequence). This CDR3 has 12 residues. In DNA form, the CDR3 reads TGCAGAGGGACTAGCGGGAGGGGTGAGCAGTTCTTC. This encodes CRGTSGRGEQFF.

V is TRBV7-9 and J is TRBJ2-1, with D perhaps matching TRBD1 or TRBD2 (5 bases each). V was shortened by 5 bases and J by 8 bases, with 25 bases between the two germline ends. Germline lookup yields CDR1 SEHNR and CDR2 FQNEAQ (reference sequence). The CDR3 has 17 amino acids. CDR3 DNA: TGTGCCAGCAGCGCCGGGACGGATCGAGGGAATCGGGATGAGCAGTTCTTC. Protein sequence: CASSAGTDRGNRDEQFF.